The TCR beta chain under discussion was sequenced for a study of shared clonotypes between healthy human individuals (dated by TCRdb to 2019 to 2021). Regarding the complete study: The cohort comprised two women and a few men aged 18 to 49 years. For each donor, three plates each were used for CD4 naive and CD4 memory, two plates were used for CD8 naive, and one plate was used for CD8 memory. To estimate repertoire size and how much clonotypes are shared between individuals, the study performed deep sequencing of blood TCR repertoires from a few healthy adults. To increase sequencing depth and limit assay-specific biases, TCR repertoire library preparation and sequencing were carried out by different laboratories using diverse techniques. Per donor, leukapheresis produced somewhere between about 0.94 and 9.5 billion PBMCs. Summary of the overall study and its limitations: Naive subsets generally had larger estimated clonotype richness than memory subsets did. Sampling was restricted to blood, and TCR repertoires in tissue are likely to differ from TCR repertoires in blood. Pairwise subsampling indicated that sequencing depth was expected to affect the degree of clonotype sharing among donors. Clonotypes shared by all four sorted-subset donors showed higher generation probabilities than non-shared clonotypes. Incomplete sequencing was indicated by rarefaction of sorted-subset datasets, despite the large sequencing depth. The small number of donors limited the genetic and exposure-history diversity represented. When a handful of donors were compared, the shared fraction of clonotypes was 5% to 6.5% for naive CD4, 3.5% for naive CD8, roughly 2.5% for memory CD4, and less than 0.45% for memory CD8.

The donors were healthy, HIV-negative adults with no recently reported acute infections or vaccinations. Only Caucasian adults living in Nashville, Tennessee, USA were represented among the donors. Magnetic negative selection was used to enrich CD4+ T cells, after which naive cells were positively selected on CD45RA and the negative fraction became the memory subset. Blood was collected by leukapheresis, and PBMCs were isolated by Ficoll-Histopaque density gradient centrifugation and then cryopreserved in liquid nitrogen vapor phase. Analytical flow cytometry was used to check the purity and quantity of each magnetically sorted T cell population. Genomic DNA was isolated from every sorted fraction and measured by UV absorbance on a Nanodrop 2000c. From the cysteine through the phenylalanine, the CDR3 covers 14 amino acids. CDR3 DNA only is kept here, 42 bases in frame from base 1. The germline V gene supplies CDR1 KGHSH and CDR2 LQKENI. V sheds 4 bases and J sheds 0 bases, leaving 10 bases between their ends.

TCR CDR3 regions were amplified from genomic DNA by multiplex PCR using the deep immunoSEQ assay. For each cell subset, the extracted genomic DNA was distributed evenly across all wells of several immunoSEQ 96-well plates, and each plate served as one replicate. For sorted subsets, around 0.2 ug genomic DNA, equal to some 28,000 T cell genomes, was loaded into each replicate PCR. Purified libraries were quantified with a Qubit 3.0 fluorometer, sized on a Bioanalyzer 2100, and re-quantified with the KAPA Library Quantification kit. Each immunoSEQ 96-well plate was sequenced on its own single-read 150-cycle Illumina NextSeq 550 flow cell. The source study handled its data this way. Because the immunoSEQ output included only junctional sequences and no quality scores, the filtering could not be the same as the filtering used for full-length reads. To assign V/J genes and CDR3, sequences were annotated against IMGT germline references using PyIR, a Python wrapper for IgBLAST v1.9. Reads were removed for weak V/J assignments (E-value above 1e-6), missing CDR3, stop codons, out-of-frame junctions, or ambiguous translated residues. V3J clonotypes were defined as sequences sharing an identical inferred V gene, J gene, and CDR3 amino acid sequence. Percentage overlap between repertoires was computed as shared unique clonotypes divided by the size of the smaller repertoire. Richness of each repertoire was evaluated using RTK rarefaction, the Chao1 estimator, and Recon v2.1 estimates of unobserved clonotypes. Generation probabilities were computed with OLGA for all TCRbeta clonotypes obtained by the gDNA method from four donors. Sourced from immuneACCESS, this table was stored by TCRdb with only in-frame sequences that have V and J called. A share of the clones is absent; for the studies checked, an unresolved V gene accounts for under half, and the remainder has no known explanation. V and J calls and clone size are as listed in that table; D and trimming were resolved from the DNA. The sample profile shows about 1.5 million clones; 98% of them were found once. Roughly 0.45% of the sample rests with the top ten.

Points on this clone: It has no known antigen specificity. No qualities accompany the bases; no much larger clone lies one base away.

This receptor was identified in a man aged 25-40 years in good health. Sequenced input: naive CD4+ T cells sorted from blood. The label giving this sample's cell subset or site can be read as: CD45RA+ positively selected. This chain joins TRBV18 to TRBJ2-7; TRBD1 might be the D gene, on 6 matching bases. CDR3 protein: CASSRTAGSYEQYF. The DNA sequence is given as TGTGCCAGCTCACGGACAGCAGGCTCCTACGAGCAGTACTTC.